Each of the 21 T cell receptor beta chains below was sequenced from the same sample in a study of control samples from healthy donors and cancer patients. The assay was immunoSEQ multiplex PCR, and TCRdb's table has in-frame clones only and misses some. The table shows about 34,000 clones, with 86% occurring only once. The sequenced sample consisted of PBMCs. These receptors all stem from a woman between 40 and 50 years old with lung cancer.

The chain carries TRBV6-5 and TRBJ1-5, with D hard to call. The CDR3 is made up of 13 amino acids. The V end was cut by 9 bases, the J end by 4 bases, with 13 bases between. Germline V lookup: CDR1 MNHEY, CDR2 SVGAGI. DNA of the CDR3: TGTGCCAGTTTCAAGGGCTGGAATCAGCCCCAGCATTTT. Translated, it gives CASFKGWNQPQHF.

The chain couples TRBV6-5 to TRBJ1-1; D is uncertain. The CDR3 sequence is 13 residues long. Germline V CDR1 and CDR2: MNHEY, SVGAGI. The germline V and J ends were trimmed by 11 bases and 0 bases, with 13 bases remaining between them. CDR3 protein: CAGEDWLNTEAFF. CDR3 sequence (DNA): TGTGCCGGGGAAGACTGGTTGAACACTGAAGCTTTCTTT.

The chain carries TRBV5-1 and TRBJ1-1; tentative D call: TRBD1 (6 bases). From germline, CDR1 is SGHRS and CDR2 YFSETQ. Trimming took 4 bases from V and 3 from J, leaving 16 bases between them. The CDR3 loop spans 15 amino acids. The CDR3 sequence is CASSPPRSGDTEAFF. CDR3 DNA: TGCGCCAGCAGCCCGCCTCGGTCAGGGGACACTGAAGCTTTCTTT.

V gene TRBV6-5 combines with J gene TRBJ1-3, with D possibly being TRBD1 (6 bases). The germline V gene has CDR1 MNHEY and CDR2 SVGAGI. CDR3 size: 14 residues. The V and J ends lost 6 bases and 1 base respectively, with 10 bases between them. The CDR3 nucleotides read TGTGCCAGCAGCCCAACAGGGTCTGGAAACACCATATATTTT. Translating it yields CASSPTGSGNTIYF.

The rearrangement uses TRBV11-2 and TRBJ2-5, with D perhaps matching TRBD1 (6 bases). Germline V gene data show CDR1 as SGHAT and CDR2 as FQNNGV. CDR3 length: 14 residues. Trimming removed 3 bases from V and 2 bases from J, with 10 bases in between. The CDR3 protein is CASSFGGGQETQYF. The CDR3 nucleotides read TGTGCCAGCAGCTTTGGGGGCGGACAAGAGACCCAGTACTTC.

V gene TRBV28 combines with J gene TRBJ1-5, with 7 bases lining up with TRBD1. CDR1 and CDR2 from the germline V gene are MDHEN and SYDVKM. Trimming at V came to 2 bases and at J to 1 base, leaving 5 bases not matched to a gene. The CDR3 has 16 residues. The CDR3: CASSLRTGNSNQPQHF. The CDR3 region has the DNA TGTGCCAGCAGTTTAAGGACAGGCAACAGCAATCAGCCCCAGCATTTT.

V gene TRBV6-6 combines with J gene TRBJ1-5, with TRBD1 matching 9 bases. V trimming: 2 bases; J trimming: 6 bases; junction bases outside the gene matches: 2. CDR1 is MNHNY, CDR2 SVGAGI, per germline (reference sequence). The CDR3 contains 14 residues. This CDR3 is CASSYRDRVQPQHF. CDR3 DNA sequence: TGTGCCAGCAGTTACAGGGACAGGGTTCAGCCCCAGCATTTT.

This chain connects TRBV24-1 to TRBJ2-7; no definite D call. The CDR3 covers 11 residues. Germline V gene data show CDR1 as KGHDR and CDR2 as SFDVKD. The germline V and J ends were trimmed by 6 bases and 4 bases, with 6 bases remaining between them. As DNA, the CDR3 is TGTGCCACCAGTAACGGGTACGAGCAGTACTTC. Protein: CATSNGYEQYF.

The chain links TRBV30 to TRBJ1-1, with D uncertain. Germline V gene sequence: CDR1 GTSNPN, CDR2 SVGIG (reference sequence). The CDR3 spans 11 residues. Trimming cost V 2 bases and J 6 bases, with 7 bases left between them. CDR3 in DNA: TGTGCCTGGAGTATGGGAGCTGAAGCTTTCTTT. Its translation is CAWSMGAEAFF.

This rearrangement joins TRBV2 to TRBJ2-1; a possible D gene is TRBD2 (6 bases). The V and J ends lost 9 bases and 2 bases respectively, with 8 bases between them. The CDR3 covers 12 residues. Germline assignment: CDR1 SNHLY and CDR2 FYNNEI. The CDR3 DNA is TGTGCCAGGGGACTTGCCTACAATGAGCAGTTCTTC. Its translation: CARGLAYNEQFF.

In this sample, this clone turned up once. V gene TRBV28 combines with J gene TRBJ2-3, with TRBD2 as a possible D gene (6 bases). V shed 7 bases and J shed 1 base, with 9 bases lying between them. This CDR3 has 13 residues. CDR1 and CDR2 (germline): MDHEN, SYDVKM. CDR3 amino acids: CASIKRGTDTQYF. CDR3 DNA: TGTGCCAGCATAAAGCGGGGCACAGATACGCAGTATTTT.

CDR3 in amino acids: CASSFSSEQYF. In nucleotides, the CDR3 is TGTGCCAGCAGCTTTTCTAGTGAGCAGTACTTC. The chain is built from TRBV5-6 and TRBJ2-7; D remains ambiguous. Germline lookup yields CDR1 SGHDT and CDR2 YYEEEE. Trimming pared 2 bases from V and 7 bases from J, leaving 7 bases between. This CDR3 contains 11 residues. The entire variable domain, with the rest obtained from reference TRBV5-6 and TRBJ2-7, is as follows: DAGVTQSPTHLIKTRGQQVTLRCSPKSGHDTVSWYQQALGQGPQFIFQYYEEEERQRGNFPDRFSGHQFPNYSSELNVNALLLGDSALYLCASSFSSEQYFGPGTRLTVT.

This clone has just a few counts. The chain employs TRBV3-1 (or the pseudogene TRBV3-2) and TRBJ1-4, with D hard to call. The V end was cut by 7 bases, the J end by 5 bases, with 14 bases between. CDR3 length: 14 residues. CDR1 and CDR2 from the germline V gene are LGHDT and YNNKEL (reference sequence). The CDR3 here is CASTDGFRNEKLFF. CDR3 nucleotides: TGTGCCAGCACCGACGGATTCAGGAATGAAAAACTGTTTTTT.

The CDR3: CASSYGQGGGKLFF. The CDR3 nucleotides read TGTGCCAGCAGTTACGGGCAGGGCGGAGGAAAACTGTTTTTT. V usage is TRBV6-5 and J usage is TRBJ1-4; D is perhaps TRBD1 (5 bases). Trimming took 2 bases from V and 10 from J, leaving 14 bases between them. This CDR3 is built from 14 residues. CDR1 and CDR2 from the germline V gene are MNHEY and SVGAGI.

This rearrangement joins TRBV7-2 to TRBJ1-1, with D hard to call. The CDR3 is made up of 13 amino acids. V lost 2 bases, J lost 8 bases, and 12 bases lay in between. Germline assignment: CDR1 SGHTA and CDR2 FQGNSA. CDR3 nucleotide sequence: TGTGCCAGCAGCTTAACGGTGGACGTAGAAGCTTTCTTT. Translating gives CASSLTVDVEAFF.

The chain employs TRBV11-2 and TRBJ2-2; 7 nucleotides agree with TRBD2. The V segment lost 5 bases and the J segment 6 bases; nucleotides outside the gene matches: 3. CDR3 length: 13 residues. CDR1 is SGHAT, CDR2 FQNNGV, per germline. This CDR3 reads CASSPRGAGELFF. The CDR3 DNA sequence: TGTGCCAGCAGCCCCCGGGGGGCCGGGGAGCTGTTTTTT.

The chain carries TRBV2 and TRBJ1-2; 8 bases map to TRBD1. The ends lost 6 bases at V and 6 bases at J; junction bases unmatched: 3. The CDR3 is 12 residues long. CDR1 SNHLY and CDR2 FYNNEI come from the germline V gene. The CDR3 reads CASRRGQDGYTF. CDR3 coding DNA: TGTGCCAGCAGGCGGGGACAGGATGGCTACACCTTC.

DNA of the CDR3: TGTGCCAGCAGTTTGGGCCAGGGTGAAGCTTTCTTT. This sequence encodes CASSLGQGEAFF. The J gene is TRBJ1-1, the V gene TRBV12-3 or TRBV12-4; D is perhaps TRBD1 (5 bases). The CDR3 is 12 amino acids. V was pared by 3 bases and J by 7 bases, with 9 bases between.

This clone was seen once. The chain carries TRBV5-4 and TRBJ1-1; D not resolved. From germline, CDR1 is SGHNT and CDR2 YYREEE (reference sequence). V lost 2 bases and J lost 3, with 14 bases in between. CDR3 size: 15 residues. The CDR3 spells CASSFAPLPDTEAFF. For the CDR3, the DNA is TGTGCCAGCAGCTTTGCACCCCTCCCCGACACTGAAGCTTTCTTT.

This rearrangement joins TRBV5-1 to TRBJ2-7; D unclear. Germline CDR1 reads SGHRS; CDR2 reads YFSETQ. V was pared by 0 bases and J by 2 bases, with 6 bases between. The CDR3 is 13 residues long. CDR3 in amino acids: CASSLDVTYEQYF. For the CDR3, the DNA is TGCGCCAGCAGCTTGGACGTCACCTACGAGCAGTACTTC.

V and J are TRBV6-2 or TRBV6-3 and TRBJ1-2; TRBD1 matches at 7 bases. Germline assignment: CDR1 MNHEY and CDR2 SVGEGT. The V gene end was trimmed by 2 bases and the J gene end by 4 bases; junction bases not matched to a gene: 4. The CDR3 is 14 residues long. DNA for the CDR3: TGTGCCAGCAGTTACACTAGGACAGGCTATGGCTACACCTTC. This encodes CASSYTRTGYGYTF.